This T cell receptor (beta chain) emerged from a study of blood T cells in healthy people across ages. Study-wide results and caveats: Age showed a roughly linear inverse relationship with TCR beta diversity per million T cells. TCR beta diversity tracked closely with naive T cell percentage. More naive CD4+ cells and higher diversity marked long-lived donors relative to aged donors.

On this clonotype itself: Its antigen remains unidentified.

Through a sample-barcoded 5' primer and a J-beta primer mix, a second PCR was run for roughly 7 to 11 cycles. TCRdb fed the 5' RACE reads into MiXCR, producing one record per CDR3 protein. The data contain around 710,000 distinct CDR3 sequences, roughly two fifths of them singletons. Germline V lookup: CDR1 SGHDT, CDR2 YYEEEE. V gave up 4 bases and J gave up 3 bases, with 17 bases separating them. The CDR3 runs to 16 residues. The origin of this receptor is a woman aged 60-70 years in good health. V is TRBV5-6 and J is TRBJ2-1, with D perhaps TRBD1 (7 bases). What was sequenced was blood. The chain's CDR3 is CASSDERRGLYNEQFF. For the CDR3, the DNA is TGTGCCAGCAGCGATGAGCGGAGGGGGCTCTACAATGAGCAGTTCTTC.